The following is a T cell receptor (beta chain) sequence with its context. Relapse after autologous stem cell transplantation occurred in every patient, and brentuximab vedotin exposure varied. Only in-frame clones appear in the TCRdb table, and some are missing; sequencing was by immunoSEQ multiplex PCR. The table includes about 110,000 clones, nearly 90% detected once. The record originates from a study of PD-1 blockade in classical Hodgkin lymphoma. The germline V gene has CDR1 SGHVS and CDR2 FNYEAQ. The CDR3 spans 13 residues. The V and J ends lost 11 bases and 5 bases respectively, with 18 bases between them.

The clonotype originates from a human donor with classical Hodgkin lymphoma. The sequencing here drew on peripheral blood mononuclear cells (PBMCs), taken before the second cycle of nivolumab. The rearrangement uses TRBV7-6 and TRBJ1-1; D remains unclear. The CDR3 sequence: CASRRQYETEAFF. In DNA form, the CDR3 reads TGTGCCTCCCGGCGGCAGTATGAGACTGAAGCTTTCTTT.